This T cell receptor (beta chain) comes out of a study of shared clonotypes between healthy human individuals. At the level of the study: A couple of female and a few male donors aged 18 to 49 were enrolled. Study observations and caveats: Collection of samples was limited to blood; tissue repertoires likely differ.

To note about this clone: Antigen specificity is unknown.

Deep level was the assay's run setting. Repertoires were generated with immunoSEQ multiplex PCR, while TCRdb's copy carries only in-frame clones and drops some. The sample includes about 520,000 clones, over 70% of them seen just once. V shed 10 bases, J shed 1 base, and the junction held 5 bases outside the gene matches. CDR3 length: 13 residues. Germline V gene sequence: CDR1 MDHEN, CDR2 SYDVKM. Adult Caucasians living in Nashville, Tennessee made up all of the donors. V usage is TRBV28 and J usage is TRBJ2-3, with 7 bases fitting TRBD1. The clonotype was recovered from a woman between 40 and 55 years old in good health. Some clones in this sample may be carry-over from other donors' samples. The sample consisted of PBMCs. The CDR3 spells CATRQGGTDTQYF. DNA of the CDR3: TGTGCCACCCGACAGGGAGGCACAGATACGCAGTATTTT.